This TCR beta chain stems from a study of PD-L1 blockade in urothelial cancer. Study-wide context: T cell content in blood samples showed a median of approximately 150,000.

Germline CDR1 and CDR2: SEHNR and FQNEAQ (reference sequence). With 2 bases clipped from V and 3 bases from J, the junction kept 8 bases outside the gene matches. The CDR3 totals 17 residues. Repertoires were generated with immunoSEQ multiplex PCR, while TCRdb's copy carries only in-frame clones and drops some. The sample lists 80,000 to 130,000 clones; around 93% were seen once. Locally advanced or metastatic urothelial carcinoma affected the patients. The sequencing used PBMCs, collected around atezolizumab (anti-PD-L1) treatment. The receptor's source is a woman older than 75 with urothelial cancer. V gene TRBV7-9 combines with J gene TRBJ2-1; TRBD2 matches 9 bases. The CDR3 DNA reads TGTGCCAGCAGCTTACGGATAGCGGGAGCCCGCTACAATGAGCAGTTCTTC. Residues: CASSLRIAGARYNEQFF.